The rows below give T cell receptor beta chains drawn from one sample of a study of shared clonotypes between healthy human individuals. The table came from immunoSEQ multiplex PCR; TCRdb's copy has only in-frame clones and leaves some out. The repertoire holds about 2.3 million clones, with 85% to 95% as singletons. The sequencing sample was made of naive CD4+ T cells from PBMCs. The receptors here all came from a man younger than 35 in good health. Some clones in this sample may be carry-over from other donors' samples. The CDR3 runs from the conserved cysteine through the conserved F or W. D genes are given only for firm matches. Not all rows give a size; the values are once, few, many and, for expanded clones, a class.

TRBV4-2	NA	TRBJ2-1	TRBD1	TGTGCCAGCAGCACCCCTCGGACAGGGGTCTACAATGAGCAGTTCTTC	CASSTPRTGVYNEQFF
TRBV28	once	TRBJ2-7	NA	TGTGCCAGCAGTTTGTCCGGGACACCTAGCTCCTACGAGCAGTACTTC	CASSLSGTPSSYEQYF
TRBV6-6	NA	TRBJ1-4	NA	TGTGCCAGCAGCCTCCTGGGGGCTCGGGGTGAAAAACTGTTTTTT	CASSLLGARGEKLFF
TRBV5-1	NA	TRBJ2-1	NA	TGCGCCAGCACCATTGACACCCGGGGGAATGAGCAGTTCTTC	CASTIDTRGNEQFF
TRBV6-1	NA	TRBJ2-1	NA	TGTGCCAGCAGTACTAGTCTCCCTTTCAATGAGCAGTTCTTC	CASSTSLPFNEQFF
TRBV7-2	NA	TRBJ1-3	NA	TGTGCCAGCAGCCCTGGGCGGTACGGAAACACCATATATTTT	CASSPGRYGNTIYF
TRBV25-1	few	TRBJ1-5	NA	TGTGCCAGCAGTGACGCTCGGGGGGGAACTCAGCCCCAGCATTTT	CASSDARGGTQPQHF
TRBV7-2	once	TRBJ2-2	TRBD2	TGTGCCAGCAGCCCACATAGGACTAGCGGGAGGGTATACACCGGGGAGCTGTTTTTT	CASSPHRTSGRVYTGELFF
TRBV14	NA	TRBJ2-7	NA	TGTGCCAGCAGCCAAGGGTCACAGGGTGGGCAGTACTTC	CASSQGSQGGQYF
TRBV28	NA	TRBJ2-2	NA	TGTGCCAGCAGTTTATTTGCAGGGGTATCGGCCGGGGAGCTGTTTTTT	CASSLFAGVSAGELFF
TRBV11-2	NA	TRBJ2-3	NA	TGTGCCAGCAGCTTCAGAAGGGGGGATACGCAGTATTTT	CASSFRRGDTQYF